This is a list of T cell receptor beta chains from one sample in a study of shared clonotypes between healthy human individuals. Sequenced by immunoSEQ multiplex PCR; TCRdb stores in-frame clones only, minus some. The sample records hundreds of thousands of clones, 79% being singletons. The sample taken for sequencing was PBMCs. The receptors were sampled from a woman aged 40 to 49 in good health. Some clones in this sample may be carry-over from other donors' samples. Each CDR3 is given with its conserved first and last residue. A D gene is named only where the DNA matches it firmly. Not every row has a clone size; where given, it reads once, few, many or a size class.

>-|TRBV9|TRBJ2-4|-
TGTGCCAGCAGCGCCCTGAGGGAGGGGGCGAACATTCAGTACTTC
CASSALREGANIQYF
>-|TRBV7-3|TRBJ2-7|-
TGTGCCAGCAGCTTTGAGGGACTTACAAGCTCCTACGAGCAGTACTTC
CASSFEGLTSSYEQYF
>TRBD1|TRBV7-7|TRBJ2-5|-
TGTGCCAGCAGCCCGGGGACAGGGACAGAAGAGACCCAGTACTTC
CASSPGTGTEETQYF
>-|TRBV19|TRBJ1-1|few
TGTGCCAGTAGTGAAACAGGTTACACTGAAGCTTTCTTT
CASSETGYTEAFF
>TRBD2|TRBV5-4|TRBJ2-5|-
TGTGCCAGCACCAAAGACCTAGCGGGAGACGGGGAGACCCAGTACTTC
CASTKDLAGDGETQYF
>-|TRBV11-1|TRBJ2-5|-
TGTGCCAGCGGCTGGACAGAAGAGACCCAGTACTTC
CASGWTEETQYF
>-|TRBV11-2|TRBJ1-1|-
TGTGCCAGCGGTAGGCCGCGCACTGAAGCTTTCTTT
CASGRPRTEAFF
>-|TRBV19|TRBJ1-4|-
TGTGCCAGTAGTATCCGGCAAGCTAATGAAAAACTGTTTTTT
CASSIRQANEKLFF
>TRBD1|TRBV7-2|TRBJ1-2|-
TGTGCCAGCAGCTTAACAGGGGCGCCGTCCGGCTACACCTTC
CASSLTGAPSGYTF
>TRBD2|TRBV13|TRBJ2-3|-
TGTGCCAGCAGCTTAGTTATGGGACTAGGGGAGGATACGCAGTATTTT
CASSLVMGLGEDTQYF
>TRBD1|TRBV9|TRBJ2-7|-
TGTGCCAGCAGCGGTGCGGGACAGGGTGCTTACGAGCAGTACTTC
CASSGAGQGAYEQYF
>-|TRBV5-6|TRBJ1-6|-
TGTGCCAGCAGCTTGGGGACTGTGGATTCACCCCTCCACTTT
CASSLGTVDSPLHF
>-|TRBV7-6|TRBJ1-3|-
TGTGCCAGCAGCTCCGGACGGCGCTCTGGAAACACCATATATTTT
CASSSGRRSGNTIYF
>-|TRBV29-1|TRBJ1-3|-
TGCAGCGTTGCGGACTTCAACGGAAACACCATATATTTT
CSVADFNGNTIYF
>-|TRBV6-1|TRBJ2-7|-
TGTGCCAGCAGTGAGGCAGTGGACACAGCCTACGAGCAGTACTTC
CASSEAVDTAYEQYF
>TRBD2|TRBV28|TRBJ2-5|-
TGTGCCAGCAGTTCCCTCGGGGAGCTAGCGGGAGCCGGGCAGTACTTC
CASSSLGELAGAGQYF
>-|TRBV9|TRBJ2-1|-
TGTGCCAGCAGCGTAACTTCTAGCGTACCGAATGAGCAGTTCTTC
CASSVTSSVPNEQFF
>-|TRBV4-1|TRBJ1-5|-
TGCGCCAGCAGCCAAGTACAGGATAGCAATCAGCCCCAGCATTTT
CASSQVQDSNQPQHF
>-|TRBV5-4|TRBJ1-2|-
TGTGCCAGCAGCTTGGATAGGGTCCATGGCTACACCTTC
CASSLDRVHGYTF
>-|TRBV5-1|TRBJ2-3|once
TGCGCCAGCAGCTTGAATCCGGTCTCATCCGGCACAGATACGCAGTATTTT
CASSLNPVSSGTDTQYF
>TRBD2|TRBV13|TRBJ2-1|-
TGTGCCAGCAGCTCCCGGGAGGCCAAAGTTCATGAGCAGTTCTTC
CASSSREAKVHEQFF
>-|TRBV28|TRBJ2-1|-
TGTGCCAGCAGTTTGGGTCCAGGGGGGAAGTTCTTC
CASSLGPGGKFF